A selection of T cell receptor beta chains follows, all from one sample in a study of cytomegalovirus exposure and HLA in healthy donors. Measured with immunoSEQ multiplex PCR; TCRdb has only the in-frame clones, and not every one. The table lists some 130,000 clones, roughly 9.6% of them singletons. The sample was PBMCs. These receptors originate from a woman in her 40s in good health and CMV-seropositive. The CDR3 runs from the conserved cysteine through the conserved F or W. D genes are given only for firm matches. Expanded clones are given a class, and other clones once, few, many or no size at all.

d_gene	abundance	v_gene	j_gene	CDR3nt	CDR3aa
TRBD2	-	TRBV4-1	TRBJ2-2	TGCGCCAGCAGCTCCCGACTAGCGGGGTTTATCAACACCGGGGAGCTGTTTTTT	CASSSRLAGFINTGELFF
TRBD1	few	TRBV5-6	TRBJ1-1	TGTGCCAGCAGCCTGGACAGGGGGCGCGTATTTAACACTGAAGCTTTCTTT	CASSLDRGRVFNTEAFF
-	-	TRBV6-5	TRBJ2-5	TGTGCCAGCAGTTACTCGAGGATTAATTCGAAAGAGACCCAGTACTTC	CASSYSRINSKETQYF
TRBD1	few	TRBV6-5	TRBJ2-7	TGTGCCAGCAGGTACGACAGGGACCTTTACGAGCAGTACTTC	CASRYDRDLYEQYF
-	few	TRBV6-6	TRBJ2-2	TGTGCCAGCAGTTACAAAAGAGTGAACACCGGGGAGCTGTTTTTT	CASSYKRVNTGELFF
-	-	TRBV5-5	TRBJ2-1	TGTGCCAGCAGCTCTGTAGGGGGCTCCTACAATGAGCAGTTCTTC	CASSSVGGSYNEQFF
TRBD1	few	TRBV10-3	TRBJ2-7	TGTGCCATCAGTGAGGGGACAGGGCAATCCTACGAGCAGTACTTC	CAISEGTGQSYEQYF
-	few	TRBV5-3	TRBJ1-5	TGTGCCAGAAGCCCGAGACAGCCTAATCAGCCCCAGCATTTT	CARSPRQPNQPQHF
-	-	TRBV5-6	TRBJ2-7	TGTGCCAGCAGCCGCGGGCTACCGAGCTCCTACGAGCAGTACTTC	CASSRGLPSSYEQYF
-	few	TRBV7-8	TRBJ1-5	TGTGCCAGCAGCTCCAGGGTCCTCAATCAGCCCCAGCATTTT	CASSSRVLNQPQHF
TRBD1	-	TRBV6-5	TRBJ1-2	TGTGCCAGCAAGTACAACCGCTTGGGGACAGCCCTGTACACCTTC	CASKYNRLGTALYTF
-	-	TRBV7-6	TRBJ1-1	TGTGCCAGCAGCCCCCCTGCGGGTTTGCCTTTCTTT	CASSPPAGLPFF
-	-	TRBV29-1	TRBJ1-1	TGCAGCGTAGCGGGAGGGGTGGGGAACACTGAAGCTTTCTTT	CSVAGGVGNTEAFF
TRBD1	few	TRBV5-1	TRBJ1-2	TGCGCCAGCAACCTAGGGACAGGGTGGGACTATGGCTACACCTTC	CASNLGTGWDYGYTF
-	-	TRBV4-2	TRBJ1-3	TGTGCCAGCAGCCAAGACCCAGGGGCTGGAAACACCATATATTTT	CASSQDPGAGNTIYF
-	-	TRBV2	TRBJ1-2	TGTGCCAGCAGTGGGAGAACCATGGGGGGTGGCTACACCTTC	CASSGRTMGGGYTF
TRBD1	few	TRBV5-6	TRBJ2-1	TGTGCCAGCAGCAAGGACAGGGGGCGAGGGAATGAGCAGTTCTTC	CASSKDRGRGNEQFF
TRBD1	-	TRBV5-6	TRBJ1-2	TGTGCCAGCAGCTTCCGGACAGGGAGCCTGGACACCTTC	CASSFRTGSLDTF
-	-	TRBV18	TRBJ1-4	TGTGCCAGCTCACCACAAACAGGACCTAATGAAAAACTGTTTTTT	CASSPQTGPNEKLFF
-	once	TRBV2	TRBJ2-3	TGTGCCAGCAGTTTGTTACTGAGCACAGATACGCAGTATTTT	CASSLLLSTDTQYF
-	few	TRBV6-1	TRBJ1-1	TGTGCCAGCAGCTATCTTTGGAACACTGAAGCTTTCTTT	CASSYLWNTEAFF
-	-	TRBV9	TRBJ2-7	TGTGCCAGCAGGTACACCTACGAGCAGTACTTC	CASRYTYEQYF
TRBD2	-	TRBV5-4	TRBJ2-1	TGTGCCAGCAGCCCCCGGACTAGCGGGGGGTGGAGGGAGCAGTTCTTC	CASSPRTSGGWREQFF
-	few	TRBV29-1	TRBJ1-4	TGCAGCGTTGGTGGCCTTAATGAAAAACTGTTTTTT	CSVGGLNEKLFF
-	few	TRBV11-3	TRBJ1-1	TGTGCCAGCAGCCCCCAGGGGATGGCTGAAGCTTTCTTT	CASSPQGMAEAFF
TRBD2	few	TRBV6-6	TRBJ2-7	TGTGCCAGCAGTTTTGGGTTAGCGGGGGGGTACGAGCAGTACTTC	CASSFGLAGGYEQYF
-	-	TRBV6-6	TRBJ1-1	TGTGCCAGCAGTTACTCGGACAGCGAAGCTTTCTTT	CASSYSDSEAFF
TRBD1	-	TRBV5-1	TRBJ1-1	TGCGCCAGCAGCTTGGTCGGGACAGGGCCCTCTGAAGCTTTCTTT	CASSLVGTGPSEAFF
TRBD1	few	TRBV19	TRBJ1-2	TGTGCCAGTAGTTCCACAGGACAGGGAAATTATGGCTACACCTTC	CASSSTGQGNYGYTF
-	-	TRBV7-2	TRBJ1-2	TGTGCCAGCAGCTTAGGGGAGGGGGGCTATGGCTACACCTTC	CASSLGEGGYGYTF
TRBD1	few	TRBV6-1	TRBJ2-1	TGTGCCAGCCCCCCGGACAGGGCTCCCAATGAGCAGTTCTTC	CASPPDRAPNEQFF
TRBD2	-	TRBV11-3	TRBJ2-1	TGTGCCAGCAGCTCAGGGACTAGCAACAATGAGCAGTTCTTC	CASSSGTSNNEQFF
-	-	TRBV6-5	TRBJ2-3	TGTGCCAGCAGTTCCGGGGATCCGAGAGCAGATACGCAGTATTTT	CASSSGDPRADTQYF
TRBD1	few	TRBV10-3	TRBJ2-7	TGTGCCATCAGTGATCAGGGGGACGAGCAGTACTTC	CAISDQGDEQYF
-	few	TRBV6-1	TRBJ2-7	TGTGCCAGCAGTGAGGGGCCGGCCAACTACGAGCAGTACTTC	CASSEGPANYEQYF
TRBD2	-	TRBV5-5	TRBJ2-7	TGTGCCAGCAGCTTTGGACTAGCGGGGGCCTACGAGCAGTACTTC	CASSFGLAGAYEQYF
-	few	TRBV7-9	TRBJ1-1	TGTGCCAGCAGCCGCTTGGCGCAAGGAGGCACTGAAGCTTTCTTT	CASSRLAQGGTEAFF
-	-	TRBV5-6	TRBJ1-3	TGTGCCAGCAGCTTGGGACCGGGAACCCGATCTGGAAACACCATATATTTT	CASSLGPGTRSGNTIYF
-	-	TRBV25-1	TRBJ2-3	TGTGCCAGCAGTAATAAAGATACGCAGTATTTT	CASSNKDTQYF
-	-	TRBV4-1	TRBJ2-2	TGCGCCAGCAGCCCGGTCGGGGATGCGAACACCGGGGAGCTGTTTTTT	CASSPVGDANTGELFF
-	few	TRBV2	TRBJ1-1	TGTGCCAGCACAGCGCAACCGAACACTGAAGCTTTCTTT	CASTAQPNTEAFF
-	-	TRBV11-2	TRBJ2-3	TGTGCCAGCAGCTTAGATAGATCAGATACGCAGTATTTT	CASSLDRSDTQYF
-	few	TRBV5-8	TRBJ2-7	TGTGCCAGCAGCTTGGGTCAGGCATCCTACGAGCAGTACTTC	CASSLGQASYEQYF
-	few	TRBV5-1	TRBJ2-1	TGCGCCAGCAGCTTGGGCGGGGCCAACAATGAGCAGTTCTTC	CASSLGGANNEQFF
-	-	TRBV7-9	TRBJ1-1	TGTGCCAGCAGCTTACAGCGGCCGGCGAACACTGAAGCTTTCTTT	CASSLQRPANTEAFF
TRBD1	-	TRBV6-5	TRBJ2-1	TGTGCCAGCAGCCAGGACAGGGCGGAGCAGTTCTTC	CASSQDRAEQFF
-	few	TRBV14	TRBJ1-6	TGTGCCAGCAGCCCTCCGGGGGGCTGGAATTCACCCCTCCACTTT	CASSPPGGWNSPLHF
-	few	TRBV2	TRBJ2-2	TGTGCCAGCGTCGAGGGGGAGAACACCGGGGAGCTGTTTTTT	CASVEGENTGELFF
-	-	TRBV5-1	TRBJ2-6	TGCGCCAGCAGCCAGGGTGGGGCCAACGTCCTGACTTTC	CASSQGGANVLTF